This T cell receptor beta chain comes out of a study of beta chain features in type 1 diabetes. The CDR3 length is 16 residues. V gave up 0 bases and J gave up 3 bases, with 12 bases separating them. The V gene's germline CDR1 is LGHNA and CDR2 YNFKEQ. cDNA synthesis used the whole RNA isolate, giving expressed TCRB sequences. Assay used: immunoSEQ multiplex PCR; TCRdb lists only in-frame clones, some missing. The table lists some 900,000 clones, about a sixth of them singletons. This clone was counted a few times. Researchers reported sorting CD4+ naive, central memory, regulatory and stem cell-like memory cells via CD45RO/CCR7/CD25/CD127/CD95/CD27.

V and J are TRBV4-2 and TRBJ2-1; D is unresolved. This clonotype was obtained from a woman aged 18-29 years in good health. Sequences were obtained from naive CD4+ T cells from blood. As DNA, the CDR3 is TGTGCCAGCAGCCAAGATCTGGTGGGGTTCTACAATGAGCAGTTCTTC. It is translated as CASSQDLVGFYNEQFF.